The TCR beta chain under discussion was sequenced for a study of shared clonotypes between healthy human individuals. General study results and limits: The naive CD4 repertoires of a handful of donors were compared, and about 5% of clonotypes were shared.

Notes on this clone: The target antigen is unknown.

The CDR3 has 14 residues. CDR1 and CDR2 from the germline V gene are MNHEY and SVGAGI. The V segment lost 4 bases and the J segment 8 bases; nucleotides outside the gene matches: 5. Naive CD8 cells lacked CD45RO, underwent positive selection for CCR7 and left out terminally differentiated effector memory CD45RA+ cells. Donors were healthy HIV-negative adults without recently reported acute infections or vaccinations. For sorted subsets, 150 to 200 ng DNA per replicate equaled roughly 30,000 T cell genomes. In the original analysis: For the immunoSEQ data, sequences were junction-only without quality scores, so filtering differed. Produced via immunoSEQ multiplex PCR; TCRdb's table is partial and in-frame only. That table gives V, J and clone size, and the DNA gave D and trimming. The sample lists around 620,000 clones; approximately 96% were seen once.

The specimen sequenced was naive CD8+ T cells sorted from blood. This TCR was recovered from a woman under 40 in good health. The V and J genes are TRBV6-5 and TRBJ1-4; 9 positions match TRBD1. The CDR3 sequence is CASSWGQGGEKLFF. Here the CDR3 DNA reads TGTGCCAGCAGTTGGGGACAGGGCGGCGAAAAACTGTTTTTT.